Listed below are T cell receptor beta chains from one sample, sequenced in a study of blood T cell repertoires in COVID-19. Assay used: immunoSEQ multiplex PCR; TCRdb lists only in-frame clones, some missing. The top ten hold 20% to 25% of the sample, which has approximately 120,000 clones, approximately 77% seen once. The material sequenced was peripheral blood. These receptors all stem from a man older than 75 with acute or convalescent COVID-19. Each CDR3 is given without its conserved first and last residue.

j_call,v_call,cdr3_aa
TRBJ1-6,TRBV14,ASSRTGGWNSPLH
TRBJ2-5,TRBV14,ASSPGRLARVQETQY
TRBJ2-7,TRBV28,ASSLGGGSGYEQY
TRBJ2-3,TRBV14,ASSRLAGVVTQY
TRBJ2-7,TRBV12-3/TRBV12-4,ASSLVQGHEQY
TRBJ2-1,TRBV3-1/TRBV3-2,ASSQDMRSYNEQF
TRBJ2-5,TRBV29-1,SAQDSQETQY
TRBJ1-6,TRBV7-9,ASSLSGVASPLH
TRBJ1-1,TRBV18,ASSPTGVNTEAF
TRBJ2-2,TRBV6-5,ASSEHMVGELF
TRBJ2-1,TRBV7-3,ASSLTTQGNEQF
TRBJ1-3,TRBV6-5,ATGRGHYSGNTIY
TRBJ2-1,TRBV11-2,ASSTDRNNEQF
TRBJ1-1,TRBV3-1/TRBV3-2,ASSQDGQGVEAF
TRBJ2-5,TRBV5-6,ASSSFGAGGLQETQY
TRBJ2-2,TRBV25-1,ASSKGGVNTGELF
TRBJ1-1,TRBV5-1,ASKSLEGQARTEAF
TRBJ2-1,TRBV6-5,ASSYSPRQAYNEQF
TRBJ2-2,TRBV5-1,ASSLGAARGGELF
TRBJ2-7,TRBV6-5,ASHRSTGESEQY